Listed below are T cell receptor beta chains from one sample, sequenced in a study of cytomegalovirus exposure and HLA in healthy donors. The repertoire was sequenced with immunoSEQ multiplex PCR; TCRdb's copy has only in-frame clones and lacks some. Here the sample spans around 130,000 clones, approximately 80% being singletons. The source material was PBMCs. The receptors derive from a middle-aged woman in good health and CMV-seronegative. CDR3s include the opening cysteine and the closing phenylalanine or tryptophan. The D gene is left open where the match is weak. Size values are once, few and many counts, or a class for expanded clones, and some rows have none.

>TRBV18|TRBJ1-4|.|.
CASSPLRGPEKLFF
TGTGCTAGCTCACCACTCCGGGGTCCCGAAAAACTGTTTTTT
>TRBV5-1|TRBJ2-7|.|TRBD1
CASKAGQGTYEQYF
TGCGCCAGCAAGGCCGGACAGGGCACCTACGAGCAGTACTTC
>TRBV11-2|TRBJ1-4|.|.
CASSRNEKLFF
TGTGCCAGCAGCCGTAATGAAAAACTGTTTTTT
>TRBV7-2|TRBJ1-1|once|.
CASSPPGGATTEAFF
TGTGCCAGCAGCCCACCGGGGGGGGCGACTACTGAAGCTTTCTTT
>TRBV28|TRBJ1-2|.|TRBD1
CASSLTSGTGYYGYTF
TGTGCCAGCAGTTTAACTTCCGGGACAGGGTACTATGGCTACACCTTC
>TRBV4-2|TRBJ2-2|.|.
CASSQEGDWQGAGELFF
TGTGCCAGCAGCCAAGAGGGGGACTGGCAGGGAGCCGGGGAGCTGTTTTTT
>TRBV25-1|TRBJ2-1|few|TRBD2
CASSQRTSGETQFF
TGTGCCAGCAGTCAGAGGACTAGCGGGGAAACGCAGTTCTTC
>TRBV9|TRBJ2-7|.|.
CASSIEISYEQYF
TGTGCCAGCAGCATCGAAATCTCCTACGAGCAGTACTTC
>TRBV11-2|TRBJ2-3|.|.
CASSFEGRGTDTQYF
TGTGCCAGCAGCTTCGAGGGAAGGGGCACAGATACGCAGTATTTT
>TRBV6-5|TRBJ2-7|.|TRBD1
CASSYSAGGWYEQYF
TGTGCCAGCAGTTACTCTGCAGGGGGTTGGTACGAGCAGTACTTC
>TRBV9|TRBJ2-5|.|TRBD1
CASSVGDVTGETQYF
TGTGCCAGCAGCGTAGGGGACGTGACAGGGGAGACCCAGTACTTC
>TRBV6-5|TRBJ2-1|.|TRBD1
CASKTTGTGGNEQFF
TGTGCCAGTAAAACTACCGGGACAGGGGGCAATGAGCAGTTCTTC
>TRBV19|TRBJ1-5|.|.
CASSIQGNNQPQHF
TGTGCCAGTAGTATACAGGGGAATAATCAGCCCCAGCATTTT
>TRBV7-9|TRBJ2-5|.|TRBD2
CASSTSGGAAETQYF
TGTGCCAGCAGCACTAGCGGGGGGGCAGCGGAGACCCAGTACTTC
>TRBV28|TRBJ2-1|.|.
CASSYRGKTFSGQSYNEQFF
TGTGCCAGCAGTTACCGAGGGAAAACTTTTTCCGGGCAATCCTACAATGAGCAGTTCTTC
>TRBV4-3|TRBJ2-1|.|TRBD2
CASSQGRPGTSGMSQFF
TGCGCCAGCAGCCAAGGCCGACCGGGGACTAGCGGGATGTCCCAGTTCTTC
>TRBV7-9|TRBJ2-1|.|TRBD2
CSSSSARLAEGPRTWPFF
TGTTCCAGCAGCTCCGCCAGACTAGCGGAGGGACCCCGAACCTGGCCGTTCTTC
>TRBV7-2|TRBJ2-3|few|TRBD2
CASSFKAGTTDTQYF
TGTGCCAGCAGCTTTAAAGCGGGAACCACAGATACGCAGTATTTT
>TRBV28|TRBJ1-1|.|.
CASSLTQGMMNTEAFF
TGTGCCAGCAGTTTGACCCAGGGTATGATGAACACTGAAGCTTTCTTT
>TRBV7-2|TRBJ2-3|.|TRBD2
CASSSQPARLAGDTDTQYF
TGTGCCAGCAGCTCACAGCCGGCCCGTCTAGCGGGCGACACAGATACGCAGTATTTT
>TRBV4-2|TRBJ2-7|.|TRBD1
CASSQPGQGAHEQYF
TGTGCCAGCAGCCAACCGGGACAGGGGGCTCACGAGCAGTACTTC
>TRBV30|TRBJ2-3|.|.
CAWSEGGLGGDTQYF
TGTGCCTGGAGTGAGGGGGGACTGGGAGGGGATACGCAGTATTTT
>TRBV5-6|TRBJ2-1|few|.
CASTVRWRDGNEQFF
TGTGCCAGCACCGTCCGATGGCGGGATGGCAATGAGCAGTTCTTC
>TRBV6-5|TRBJ1-4|few|TRBD1
CASSYRDRVDEKLFF
TGTGCCAGCAGTTACCGGGACAGGGTGGATGAAAAACTGTTTTTT
>TRBV7-2|TRBJ2-7|.|.
CASSLSGSSYEQYF
TGTGCCAGCAGCTTATCTGGGAGCTCCTACGAGCAGTACTTC
>TRBV7-9|TRBJ1-1|.|TRBD1
CASSFGTGGFEAFF
TGTGCCAGCAGCTTCGGGACAGGGGGCTTTGAAGCTTTCTTT